These 31 T cell receptor beta chains originate from one sample sequenced in a study of neurological immune-mediated disorders. TCRdb analysed the 5' RACE reads with MiXCR anew, one entry per CDR3 protein. Found here are roughly 60,000 distinct CDR3 sequences, 4% to 5.5% of them singletons; the top ten hold 3% to 4%. The sample consisted of PBMCs. The receptors stem from a woman between 45 and 60 years old with multiple sclerosis.

This clonotype was found many times. The J gene is TRBJ2-1, the V gene TRBV4-3, with TRBD1 identical over 7 bases. Looked up from germline, CDR1 is LGHNA and CDR2 is YSLEER. This CDR3 has 16 residues. The V segment lost 0 bases and the J segment 6 bases; nucleotides outside the gene matches: 8. CDR3 residues: CASSQEGGRVSNEQFF. As DNA, the CDR3 is TGCGCCAGCAGCCAAGAAGGGGGCAGGGTAAGCAATGAGCAGTTCTTC.

This clonotype was detected many times. The V and J genes are TRBV10-3 and TRBJ1-1; TRBD1 matches 8 bases. The CDR3 has 13 amino acids. V lost 6 bases and J lost 3; bases outside the gene matches: 3. The V gene's germline CDR1 is ENHRY and CDR2 SYGVKD. The CDR3 DNA follows: TGTGCCATCAGCTCGGACAGGGACACTGAAGCTTTCTTT. As protein: CAISSDRDTEAFF.

This clonotype was seen repeatedly, ten times or more. The rearrangement links TRBV6-6 to TRBJ2-7; no clear D. The CDR3 is 13 residues long. V lost 8 bases to trimming and J lost 9 bases, with 20 bases between them. Germline lookup yields CDR1 MNHNY and CDR2 SVGAGI (reference sequence). In DNA, the CDR3 is TGTGCCAGCCGTGAGATGGGTGCCCCTCGGCAGTACGTC. Protein: CASREMGAPRQYV.

This clonotype was detected many times. The V gene is TRBV28, the J gene TRBJ2-1; 7 bases line up with TRBD1. The CDR3 totals 16 residues. Per germline, CDR1 MDHEN and CDR2 SYDVKM. The V segment lost 4 bases and the J segment 8 bases; nucleotides outside the gene matches: 14. The DNA of the CDR3 is TGTGCCAGCAGTTCGGACCGTAGACAGGGTATCGATGAGCAGTTCTTC. Residues: CASSSDRRQGIDEQFF.

This clonotype was observed at least ten times. This chain connects TRBV5-1 to TRBJ2-3; possible D gene TRBD1, 6 bases. V dropped 0 bases and J dropped 4 bases, with 15 bases sitting between them. The CDR3 length is 16 residues. Germline lookup yields CDR1 SGHRS and CDR2 YFSETQ. The CDR3 protein is CASSLDTGTPPDTQYF. In DNA, the CDR3 is TGCGCCAGCAGCTTGGATACCGGGACACCGCCAGATACGCAGTATTTT. The whole variable domain, remainder taken from reference TRBV5-1 and TRBJ2-3, is KAGVTQTPRYLIKTRGQQVTLSCSPISGHRSVSWYQQTPGQGLQFLFEYFSETQRNKGNFPGRFSGRQFSNSRSEMNVSTLELGDSALYLCASSLDTGTPPDTQYFGPGTRLTVL.

The chain couples TRBV5-6 to TRBJ1-2, with unresolved D. Trimming took 2 bases from V and 8 from J, leaving 16 bases between them. This CDR3 is 14 amino acids long. Germline CDR1 and CDR2: SGHDT and YYEEEE. DNA for the CDR3: TGTGCCAGCAGCTTATTTTATGTCAGACACGGCTACACCTTC. It translates to CASSLFYVRHGYTF.

The sample holds many counts of this clonotype. V and J are TRBV20-1 and TRBJ2-7; D assignment may be TRBD1 or TRBD2 (5 bases each). Germline CDR1 is DFQATT and CDR2 is SNEGSKA (reference sequence). Trimming stripped 3 bases from V and 2 bases from J, with 8 bases between. This CDR3 comprises 12 residues. DNA of the CDR3: TGCAGTGCTAGCCGGGACGCCTACGAGCAGTACTTC. Residues: CSASRDAYEQYF.

On this clonotype: This sequence may be a read error, since a much larger clone differs from it by one base. The rearrangement links TRBV20-1 to TRBJ1-5; perhaps TRBD1 as D (6 bases). CDR3 length: 14 amino acids. The germline gives CDR1 DFQATT, CDR2 SNEGSKA (reference sequence). CDR3 DNA: TGCAGTGCTAGGACAGGTTATAGCAATCAGCCCCGGAATTTT. It yields the protein CSARTGYSNQPRNF.

This clonotype came up many times. V is TRBV4-3 and J is TRBJ2-1, with 7 bases lining up with TRBD1. Germline CDR1 reads LGHNA; CDR2 reads YSLEER. V trimming: 2 bases; J trimming: 6 bases; junction bases outside the gene matches: 7. The CDR3 totals 15 residues. The CDR3 DNA reads as TGCGCCAGCAGCCAATGGACAGGCACCTTCAATGAGCAGTTCTTC. This encodes CASSQWTGTFNEQFF.

Many counts were recorded for this clonotype. The V gene is TRBV7-3, the J gene TRBJ1-2; the D is unclear. Germline-derived CDR1 and CDR2 are SGHTA and FQGTGA. V lost 5 bases and J lost 2, with 9 bases in between. The CDR3 contains 13 residues. CDR3 amino acids: CASSKDGNYGYTF. CDR3 DNA sequence: TGTGCCAGCAGCAAGGACGGGAACTATGGCTACACCTTC.

This clonotype came up many times. V gene TRBV5-1 combines with J gene TRBJ2-5; possibly TRBD1 for D (5 bases). This CDR3 has 15 amino acids. Germline lookup yields CDR1 SGHRS and CDR2 YFSETQ. Trimming left V 2 bases short and J 2 bases short, with 13 bases between. CDR3 DNA sequence: TGCGCCAGCAGCTTCAGGGCCCAATTTCAAGAGACCCAGTACTTC. Translating it yields CASSFRAQFQETQYF.

This clonotype was detected a few times. A read error may account for a junction end that differs from germline. V and J are TRBV4-2 and TRBJ1-5; no firm D call. The CDR3 is made up of 16 amino acids. Germline lookup yields CDR1 LGHNA and CDR2 YNFKEQ. The CDR3 nucleotides read TGTGCCAGCAGCCAAGAATGGGCACCTAGCAATCAGCCCCAGAATTTT. Translation: CASSQEWAPSNQPQNF.

This clonotype was seen repeatedly, ten times or more. The chain recombines TRBV10-2 with TRBJ2-5; TRBD2 matches 7 bases. The length of the CDR3 is 12 residues. J lost 2 bases, V lost 11 bases, and 5 bases had no gene match. Germline V gives CDR1 WSHSY, CDR2 SAAADI. CDR3: CAARGDQETQYF. For the CDR3, the DNA is TGCGCCGCCCGGGGGGATCAAGAGACCCAGTACTTC.

Only a few counts were recorded for this clonotype. The rearrangement uses TRBV6-2 or TRBV6-3 and TRBJ2-7; 8 bases are a match to TRBD2. The germline CDR1 and CDR2 sequences are MNHEY and SVGEGT. The CDR3 sequence is 14 residues long. V dropped 5 bases and J dropped 3; count of bases not matched to a gene: 6. CDR3 residues: CASSRSRGGYEQYF. The DNA for the CDR3 is TGTGCCAGCAGTAGATCCCGGGGGGGCTACGAGCAGTACTTC.

This clonotype has ten or more counts. The rearrangement links TRBV4-2 to TRBJ2-2; weak D call: TRBD1 (7 bases). The CDR3 has 15 residues. The germline gives CDR1 LGHNA, CDR2 YNFKEQ. V was clipped by 4 bases and J by 6 bases, with 15 bases between them. The CDR3 nucleotides read TGTGCCAGCAGCCTCCAGGGGGGCCGAGCCGGGGAGCTGTTTTTT. It specifies CASSLQGGRAGELFF.

This clonotype was seen repeatedly, ten times or more. The rearrangement joins TRBV4-3 to TRBJ2-3; 7 nucleotides align to TRBD1. J gave up 1 base and V 2 bases, and 6 bases lay outside the gene matches. Germline CDR1 and CDR2: LGHNA and YSLEER. This CDR3 is 16 amino acids long. The CDR3 region has the DNA TGCGCCAGCAGCCAAAATATTGGGACAGGCACAGATACGCAGTATTTT. Protein sequence: CASSQNIGTGTDTQYF.

This clonotype was observed many times. The rearrangement joins TRBV11-2 to TRBJ1-5; 10 bases are a match to TRBD1. The CDR3 has 18 residues. Germline lookup yields CDR1 SGHAT and CDR2 FQNNGV. V trimming: 6 bases; J trimming: 0 bases; junction bases outside the gene matches: 11. The CDR3 nucleotides read TGTGCCAGCAGAAACTCCGGGACAGGGGACGATAGCAATCAGCCCCAGCATTTT. Encoded protein: CASRNSGTGDDSNQPQHF.

This clonotype was seen many times. The J gene is TRBJ2-2, the V gene TRBV7-3, with 10 bases identical to TRBD2. V lost 5 bases to trimming and J lost 6 bases; unmatched junction nucleotides: 6. In germline, CDR1 is SGHTA, CDR2 FQGTGA. This CDR3 region has 15 residues. The CDR3 here is CASSPTLAGAGELFF. In DNA form, the CDR3 reads TGTGCCAGCAGCCCCACTCTAGCGGGGGCCGGGGAGCTGTTTTTT.

This clonotype showed up just a few times. This clone may be a read error of a much larger clone one base away. The rearrangement joins TRBV6-6 to TRBJ1-2; D is unclear. CDR1 and CDR2 (germline): MNHNY, SVGAGI (reference sequence). Trimming took off 5 bases at V and 6 bases at J, with 16 bases between the two ends. This CDR3 comprises 14 residues. The CDR3, as DNA: TGTGCCAGCAGTCTTCTGGGAAAGGGCGATGGCTACACCTTC. This translates into CASSLLGKGDGYTF.

This clonotype was seen more than once but under ten times. The genes are TRBV10-3 and TRBJ2-5; no clear D gene. The CDR3 sequence is 12 residues long. Germline lookup yields CDR1 ENHRY and CDR2 SYGVKD. Deletions cut 6 bases from V and 2 bases from J, with 7 bases between. The CDR3 here is CAISLEQETQYF. The CDR3 coding sequence is TGTGCCATCAGCTTAGAGCAAGAGACCCAGTACTTC.

The chain employs TRBV5-1 and TRBJ1-1; tentatively, D is TRBD1 (5 bases). V lost 4 bases to trimming and J lost 1 base, with 8 bases between them. Germline V gene sequence: CDR1 SGHRS, CDR2 YFSETQ. The CDR3 loop spans 13 amino acids. This CDR3 is CASSLRENTEAFF. In DNA, the CDR3 is TGCGCCAGCAGCCTCAGGGAGAACACTGAAGCTTTCTTT.

This clonotype has ten or more counts. J is TRBJ2-1 and V is TRBV10-3; D is perhaps TRBD2 (5 bases). The CDR3 is made up of 15 amino acids. The germline CDR1 and CDR2 sequences are ENHRY and SYGVKD. The V end was cut by 0 bases, the J end by 6 bases, with 12 bases between. In nucleotides, the CDR3 is TGTGCCATCAGTGAGTCTAGAGGGATGGGCAATGAGCAGTTCTTC. Its translation is CAISESRGMGNEQFF.

This clonotype came up many times. This chain connects TRBV28 to TRBJ2-1, with 12 bases lining up with TRBD2. V gave up 3 bases and J gave up 0 bases; unmatched junction bases: 9. Germline V gene lookup returns CDR1 MDHEN and CDR2 SYDVKM. This CDR3 region has 19 residues. DNA of the CDR3: TGTGCCAGCAGTTTCTTCCGGACTAGCGGGGACAACTCCTACAATGAGCAGTTCTTC. Its protein product is CASSFFRTSGDNSYNEQFF.

The table lists this clonotype with many counts. The chain employs TRBV3-1 and TRBJ2-1; TRBD2 might be the D (7 bases). The CDR3 extends over 16 amino acids. Deletions cut 0 bases from V and 6 bases from J, with 15 bases between. From germline, CDR1 is LGHDT and CDR2 YNNKEL (reference sequence). CDR3 region: CASSQELAGAGNEQFF. CDR3 sequence (DNA): TGTGCCAGCAGCCAAGAGTTGGCGGGGGCGGGCAATGAGCAGTTCTTC.

This clonotype was observed a handful of times. The chain combines TRBV7-8 with TRBJ2-1; 10 nucleotides align to TRBD2. The CDR3 sequence is 17 residues long. The germline V gene has CDR1 SGHVS and CDR2 FQNEAQ. V was clipped by 2 bases and J by 4 bases; unmatched bases: 8. The CDR3 DNA sequence: TGTGCCAGCAGCTTAAAGTCTAGCGGGGGCCATTACAATGAGCAGTTCTTC. This sequence encodes CASSLKSSGGHYNEQFF.

This clonotype was recorded many times. V and J are TRBV5-1 and TRBJ1-6; TRBD1 agrees at 11 bases. V dropped 0 bases and J dropped 0; count of bases not matched to a gene: 8. The CDR3 spans 20 residues. Germline lookup yields CDR1 SGHRS and CDR2 YFSETQ. CDR3 region: CASSLEPDRGLSSYNSPLHF. DNA for the CDR3: TGCGCCAGCAGCTTGGAACCGGACAGGGGGCTGAGCTCCTATAATTCACCCCTCCACTTT.

This clonotype was detected ten times or more. The chain carries TRBV5-1 and TRBJ1-1; D not certain. The CDR3 consists of 13 residues. V lost 5 bases and J 7 bases, leaving 15 bases between the germline ends. The germline gives CDR1 SGHRS, CDR2 YFSETQ. CDR3 DNA: TGCGCCAGCAGTTTAGTCCGGGGTGGTGAAGCTTTCTTT. The encoded protein is CASSLVRGGEAFF. Drawing the rest from reference TRBV5-1 and TRBJ1-1, the complete variable domain is KAGVTQTPRYLIKTRGQQVTLSCSPISGHRSVSWYQQTPGQGLQFLFEYFSETQRNKGNFPGRFSGRQFSNSRSEMNVSTLELGDSALYLCASSLVRGGEAFFGQGTRLTVV.

This clonotype was observed a handful of times. This sequence joins TRBV7-9 and TRBJ2-7; 10 nucleotides align to TRBD1. The junction had 7 bases not matched to a gene; V was cut back by 8 bases and J by 6 bases. CDR3 size: 13 residues. CDR1 SEHNR and CDR2 FQNEAQ come from the germline V gene (reference sequence). The DNA of the CDR3 is TGTGCCAGCGGACCCGGGACAGGGGTCGAGCAGTACTTC. Protein: CASGPGTGVEQYF.

The table lists this clonotype with many counts. The chain carries TRBV28 and TRBJ1-5; 8 positions agree with TRBD1. Germline V gene data show CDR1 as MDHEN and CDR2 as SYDVKM. The CDR3 runs 14 residues. The ends lost 8 bases at V and 4 bases at J; junction bases unmatched: 7. CDR3 in DNA: TGTGCCAGCGCAGACAGGGGCTCTAATCAGCCCCAGCATTTT. This codes for CASADRGSNQPQHF.

At least ten counts were recorded for this clonotype. The genes are TRBV20-1 and TRBJ2-5; possible D gene TRBD2, 5 bases. Germline V gene lookup returns CDR1 DFQATT and CDR2 SNEGSKA (reference sequence). V lost 0 bases and J 5 bases, leaving 10 bases between the germline ends. This CDR3 has 13 amino acids. The CDR3 DNA sequence: TGCAGTGCTAGAGATCGAGGGTTGGAGACCCAGTACTTC. Residues: CSARDRGLETQYF.

This clonotype has a count of ten or more. This chain connects TRBV7-8 to TRBJ2-7; a possible D gene is TRBD2 (5 bases). There are 14 residues in the CDR3. V was clipped by 5 bases and J by 7 bases, with 18 bases between them. Germline V gene data show CDR1 as SGHVS and CDR2 as FQNEAQ. In nucleotides, the CDR3 is TGTGCCAGCAGCAGAAGAAGTCGGGGAAGGGAGCAGTACTTC. The encoded protein is CASSRRSRGREQYF.